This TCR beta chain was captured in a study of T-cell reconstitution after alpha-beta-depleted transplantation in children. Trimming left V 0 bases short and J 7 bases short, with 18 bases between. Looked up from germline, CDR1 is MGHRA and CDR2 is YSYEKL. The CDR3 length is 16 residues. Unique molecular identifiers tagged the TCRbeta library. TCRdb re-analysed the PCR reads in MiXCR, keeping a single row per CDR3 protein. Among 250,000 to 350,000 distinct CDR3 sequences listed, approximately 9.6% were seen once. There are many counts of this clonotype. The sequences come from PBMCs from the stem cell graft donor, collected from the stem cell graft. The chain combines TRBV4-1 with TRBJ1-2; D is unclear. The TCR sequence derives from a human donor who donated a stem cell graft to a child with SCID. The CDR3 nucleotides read TGCGCCAGCAGCCAAGATGGATCACCGACCTCCCCTGGCTACACCTTC. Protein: CASSQDGSPTSPGYTF.